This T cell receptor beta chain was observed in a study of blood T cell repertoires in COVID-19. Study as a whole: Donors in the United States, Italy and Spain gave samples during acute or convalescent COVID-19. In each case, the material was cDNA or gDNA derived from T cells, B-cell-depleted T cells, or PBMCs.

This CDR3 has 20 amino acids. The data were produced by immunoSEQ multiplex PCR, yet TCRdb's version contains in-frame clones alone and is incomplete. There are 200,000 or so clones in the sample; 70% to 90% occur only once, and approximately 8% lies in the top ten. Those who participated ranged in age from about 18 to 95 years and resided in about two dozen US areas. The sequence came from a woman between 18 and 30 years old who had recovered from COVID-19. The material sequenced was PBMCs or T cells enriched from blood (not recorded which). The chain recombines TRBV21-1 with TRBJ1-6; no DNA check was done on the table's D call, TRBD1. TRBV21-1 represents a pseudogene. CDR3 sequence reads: CASSTNSRNGTGERNSPLHF. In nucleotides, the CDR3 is TGTGCCAGCAGCACAAATTCGAGGAATGGGACAGGGGAAAGAAATTCACCCCTCCACTTT.